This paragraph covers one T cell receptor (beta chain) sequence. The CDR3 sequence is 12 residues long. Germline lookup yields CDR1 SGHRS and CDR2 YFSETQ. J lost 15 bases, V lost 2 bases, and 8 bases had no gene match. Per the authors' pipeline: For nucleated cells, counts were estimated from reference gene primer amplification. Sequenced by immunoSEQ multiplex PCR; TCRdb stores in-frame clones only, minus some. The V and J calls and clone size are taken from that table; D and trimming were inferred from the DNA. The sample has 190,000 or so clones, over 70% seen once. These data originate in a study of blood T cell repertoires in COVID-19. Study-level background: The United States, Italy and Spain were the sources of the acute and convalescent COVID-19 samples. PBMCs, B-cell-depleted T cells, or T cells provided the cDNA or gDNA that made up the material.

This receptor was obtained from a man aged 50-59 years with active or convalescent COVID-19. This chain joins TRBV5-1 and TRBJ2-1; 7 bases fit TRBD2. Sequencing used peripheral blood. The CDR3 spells CASSLGEGEGFF. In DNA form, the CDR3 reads TGCGCCAGCAGCTTAGGGGAGGGTGAAGGGTTCTTC.